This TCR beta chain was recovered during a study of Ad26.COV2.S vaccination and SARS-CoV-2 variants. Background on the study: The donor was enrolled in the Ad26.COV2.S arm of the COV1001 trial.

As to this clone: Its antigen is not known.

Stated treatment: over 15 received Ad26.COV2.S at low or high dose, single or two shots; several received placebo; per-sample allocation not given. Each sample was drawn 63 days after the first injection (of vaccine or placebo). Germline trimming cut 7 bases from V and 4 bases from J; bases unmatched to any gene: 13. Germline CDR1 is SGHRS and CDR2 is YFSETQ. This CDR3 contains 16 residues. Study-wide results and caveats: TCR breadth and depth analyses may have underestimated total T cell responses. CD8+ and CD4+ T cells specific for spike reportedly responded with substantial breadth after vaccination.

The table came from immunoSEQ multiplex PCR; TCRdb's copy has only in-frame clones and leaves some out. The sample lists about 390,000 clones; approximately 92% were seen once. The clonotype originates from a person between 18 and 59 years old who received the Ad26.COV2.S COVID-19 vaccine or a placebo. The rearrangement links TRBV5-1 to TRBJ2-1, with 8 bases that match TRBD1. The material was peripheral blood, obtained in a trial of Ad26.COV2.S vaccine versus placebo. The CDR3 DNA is TGCGCCAGCCAATATGCCCAGGGGGCAGGGTACAATGAGCAGTTCTTC. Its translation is CASQYAQGAGYNEQFF.